This entry lists 22 T cell receptor beta chains sequenced from one sample in a study of cytomegalovirus exposure and HLA in healthy donors. The PCR employed 60 Vbeta primers together with 13 Jbeta primers. Data came from immunoSEQ multiplex PCR; TCRdb stores just in-frame clones and leaves some out. The sample has some 100,000 clones, approximately 72% seen once. The source material was PBMCs. These receptors all come from a male donor in good health and CMV-seropositive.

This clone was counted a few times. The chain links TRBV6-6 to TRBJ2-7; 10 nucleotides agree with TRBD1. This CDR3 has 13 amino acids. V gave up 7 bases and J gave up 4 bases; unmatched junction bases: 4. Germline assignment: CDR1 MNHNY and CDR2 SVGAGI (reference sequence). CDR3 DNA sequence: TGTGCCAGCACGGACAGGGGGGGTTACGAGCAGTACTTC. It translates to CASTDRGGYEQYF.

This clone was found a few times. V is TRBV7-3 and J is TRBJ2-2; D possibly corresponds to TRBD1 (6 bases). Trimming shortened V by 2 bases and J by 2 bases, and 12 bases separated the two germline ends. CDR1 is SGHTA, CDR2 FQGTGA, per germline. CDR3 size: 16 residues. CDR3 bases: TGTGCCAGCAGCTTATCGACAGGAATTAACACCGGGGAGCTGTTTTTT. Translating gives CASSLSTGINTGELFF.

Only one count was recorded for this clone. The chain combines TRBV6-5 with TRBJ2-5; 8 bases align to TRBD1. The CDR3 consists of 15 residues. With V trimmed by 6 bases and J by 5 bases, 11 bases remained unmatched. Germline loops: CDR1 MNHEY, CDR2 SVGAGI. This chain's CDR3 is CASRQGAGVWETQYF. Written as DNA, the CDR3 is TGTGCCAGCAGGCAGGGGGCCGGAGTGTGGGAGACCCAGTACTTC.

This clone was counted a single time. DNA of the CDR3: TGTGCCAGCAGCCAAGATTATGCGGGGGGGTGGAATGAGCAGTTCTTC. Protein: CASSQDYAGGWNEQFF. The chain recombines TRBV4-2 with TRBJ2-1; 9 nucleotides match TRBD2. The CDR3 spans 16 residues. V lost 0 bases to trimming and J lost 7 bases; unmatched junction nucleotides: 7. Germline-derived CDR1 and CDR2 are LGHNA and YNFKEQ.

The CDR3 is CANNAGGGNSCKGFF. CDR3 nucleotide sequence: TGTGCCAACAACGCGGGGGGAGGGAACTCGTGTAAAGGGTTTTTT. The chain recombines TRBV28 with TRBJ1-4; a weak D match, TRBD1 (5 bases). The CDR3 has 15 residues. Germline V gene data show CDR1 as MDHEN and CDR2 as SYDVKM. V lost 10 bases and J lost 16, with 31 bases in between.

The chain combines TRBV30 with TRBJ2-7, with 8 bases identical to TRBD2. This CDR3 spans 14 amino acids. Germline V gives CDR1 GTSNPN, CDR2 SVGIG (reference sequence). The junction had 8 bases not matched to a gene; V was cut back by 3 bases and J by 4 bases. CDR3 residues: CAWSPGGAIYEQYF. As DNA, the CDR3 is TGTGCCTGGAGCCCGGGGGGGGCGATTTACGAGCAGTACTTC. The variable domain in full, completed from reference TRBV30 and TRBJ2-7, reads SQTIHQWPATLVQPVGSPLSLECTVEGTSNPNLYWYRQAAGRGLQLLFYSVGIGQISSEVPQNLSASRPQDRQFILSSKKLLLSDSGFYLCAWSPGGAIYEQYFGPGTRLTVT.

The CDR3 loop reads CSAATAQGDIQYF. CDR3 coding DNA: TGCAGCGCTGCGACGGCACAGGGCGACATTCAGTACTTC. This sequence joins TRBV29-1 and TRBJ2-4, with D perhaps matching TRBD1 (6 bases). The CDR3 spans 13 residues. The ends were cut back, 7 bases at V and 8 bases at J, with 18 bases in the middle. Germline V gives CDR1 SQVTM, CDR2 ANQGSEA.

The chain has TRBV6-1 and TRBJ2-2; 9 bases align to TRBD1. The CDR3 has 15 residues. V was clipped by 6 bases and J by 6 bases; unmatched bases: 8. In germline, CDR1 is MNHNS, CDR2 SASEGT. The CDR3 loop is CASRTGGASSGELFF. DNA for the CDR3: TGTGCCAGCAGAACAGGGGGCGCGAGTTCCGGGGAGCTGTTTTTT.

The chain carries TRBV14 and TRBJ1-2; a weak D match, TRBD1 (6 bases). Germline CDR1 reads SGHDN; CDR2 reads FVKESK. The CDR3 is 13 amino acids. Between the trimmed V and J ends, which lost 3 bases and 7 bases, there was a span of 12 bases. Here the CDR3 reads CASSHQGGGGYTF. The CDR3 DNA reads as TGTGCCAGCAGCCACCAAGGGGGGGGTGGCTACACCTTC.

This chain connects TRBV28 to TRBJ2-7; 12 bases agree with TRBD2. This CDR3 region has 18 residues. With V trimmed by 2 bases and J by 6 bases, 14 bases remained unmatched. Germline V gene sequence: CDR1 MDHEN, CDR2 SYDVKM. CDR3: CASSLNPGLAGSRVEQYF. The CDR3 nucleotides are TGTGCCAGCAGTTTAAACCCGGGACTAGCGGGTTCTAGGGTCGAGCAGTACTTC.

This chain connects TRBV5-1 to TRBJ2-7; TRBD2 might be the D (6 bases). The CDR3 spans 15 residues. Germline V gene sequence: CDR1 SGHRS, CDR2 YFSETQ. With 4 bases removed from V and 6 bases from J, the gap between germline ends came to 20 bases. CDR3 DNA: TGCGCCAGCAGCCCAGGTGGAGGAGGGAATGGCGAGCAGTACTTC. This encodes CASSPGGGGNGEQYF.

The chain links TRBV14 to TRBJ2-3; TRBD2 matches at 8 bases. This CDR3 region has 16 residues. The V gene's germline CDR1 is SGHDN and CDR2 FVKESK. V gave up 3 bases and J gave up 3 bases; unmatched junction bases: 8. The CDR3 DNA reads as TGTGCCAGCAGCCATCGACGGAGCGGGGGTACAGATACGCAGTATTTT. It codes for CASSHRRSGGTDTQYF.

The chain has TRBV11-3 and TRBJ1-6; weak D call: TRBD1 (6 bases). Trimming removed 5 bases at V and 5 bases at J, with 16 bases between. CDR1 and CDR2 (germline): SGHNT, YENEEA. The CDR3 length is 16 residues. CDR3 in DNA: TGTGCCAGCAGCGGTAGACCGACAGGCAATAATTCACCCCTCCACTTT. It specifies CASSGRPTGNNSPLHF.

The sample holds a few counts of this clone. The chain is built from TRBV6-1 and TRBJ1-4; TRBD1 matches at 10 bases. Germline V gene sequence: CDR1 MNHNS, CDR2 SASEGT. This CDR3 spans 15 amino acids. The junction had 3 bases not matched to a gene; V was cut back by 4 bases and J by 4 bases. CDR3 sequence: CASSAGTGDNEKLFF. CDR3 nucleotides: TGTGCCAGCAGTGCGGGGACAGGGGATAATGAAAAACTGTTTTTT.

A single count supports this clone. V and J are TRBV27 and TRBJ2-5, with D perhaps TRBD2 (6 bases). Germline values: CDR1 MNHEY, CDR2 SMNVEV (reference sequence). V lost 5 bases and J lost 3, with 13 bases in between. CDR3 size: 14 residues. The CDR3 reads CASSPRAGKETQYF. The CDR3 region has the DNA TGTGCCAGCAGTCCCCGGGCGGGGAAAGAGACCCAGTACTTC.

V is TRBV7-9 and J is TRBJ2-5; TRBD2 matches 15 bases. This CDR3 has 18 amino acids. Trimming cost V 3 bases and J 5 bases; bases outside gene matches: 10. The V gene's germline CDR1 is SEHNR and CDR2 FQNEAQ (reference sequence). The CDR3 here is CASSLGLWTSGGDETQYF. Written as DNA, the CDR3 is TGTGCCAGCAGCTTGGGTTTATGGACTAGCGGGGGGGATGAGACCCAGTACTTC. The full variable domain, in which reference TRBV7-9 and TRBJ2-5 provide the parts outside the CDR3, is DTGVSQNPRHKITKRGQNVTFRCDPISEHNRLYWYRQTLGQGPEFLTYFQNEAQLEKSRLLSDRFSAERPKGSFSTLEIQRTEQGDSAMYLCASSLGLWTSGGDETQYFGPGTRLLVL.

DNA of the CDR3: TGCGCCAGCAGCCCGGACAGGGCGAGTAATTCACCCCTCCACTTT. Translation gives CASSPDRASNSPLHF. The V and J genes are TRBV5-1 and TRBJ1-6; 8 nucleotides agree with TRBD1. Germline V lookup: CDR1 SGHRS, CDR2 YFSETQ. CDR3 length: 15 amino acids. With V trimmed by 4 bases and J by 6 bases, 6 bases remained unmatched.

The V gene is TRBV4-3, the J gene TRBJ1-1; tentatively, D is TRBD1 (6 bases). Trimming took 0 bases from V and 6 from J, leaving 14 bases between them. Germline V gives CDR1 LGHNA, CDR2 YSLEER. This CDR3 spans 15 amino acids. This chain's CDR3 is CASSQDLLQGSEAFF. The CDR3 region has the DNA TGCGCCAGCAGCCAAGATTTGTTACAGGGATCTGAAGCTTTCTTT.

The chain is built from TRBV27 and TRBJ2-5, with TRBD1 matching over 7 bases. CDR3 length: 16 residues. The V and J ends lost 5 bases and 4 bases, in that order; junction bases with no gene match: 13. From germline, CDR1 is MNHEY and CDR2 SMNVEV (reference sequence). The CDR3 DNA follows: TGTGCCAGCAGTCCCGGGACAGCGCCTTCCCGAGAGACCCAGTACTTC. Amino acids: CASSPGTAPSRETQYF.

The sample holds a few counts of this clone. V is TRBV4-2 and J is TRBJ2-3; maybe TRBD1 (6 bases). This CDR3 has 16 amino acids. Germline CDR1 LGHNA, CDR2 YNFKEQ. Trimming cost V 0 bases and J 4 bases, with 14 bases left between them. The CDR3 DNA sequence: TGTGCCAGCAGCCAAGAGACGGGGAAGGGGGCAGATACGCAGTATTTT. This translates into CASSQETGKGADTQYF.

This clone was detected once. This sequence joins TRBV7-9 and TRBJ2-4; D is possibly TRBD2 (5 bases). Trimming took off 5 bases at V and 12 bases at J, with 11 bases between the two ends. CDR3 size: 11 residues. Germline CDR1 SEHNR, CDR2 FQNEAQ (reference sequence). The CDR3 DNA sequence: TGTGCCAGCAGCCTCGACGGGGATCAGTACTTC. This gives the protein CASSLDGDQYF.

The V gene is TRBV28, the J gene TRBJ2-7, with 10 bases aligning to TRBD1. The CDR3 contains 15 residues. Germline V lookup: CDR1 MDHEN, CDR2 SYDVKM. The ends lost 3 bases at V and 4 bases at J; junction bases unmatched: 6. Here the CDR3 DNA reads TGTGCCAGCAGTTTTTCCGGGACAGGGGCGTACGAGCAGTACTTC. This sequence encodes CASSFSGTGAYEQYF. The whole variable domain, filled in from reference TRBV28 and TRBJ2-7, reads DVKVTQSSRYLVKRTGEKVFLECVQDMDHENMFWYRQDPGLGLRLIYFSYDVKMKEKGDIPEGYSVSREKKERFSLILESASTNQTSMYLCASSFSGTGAYEQYFGPGTRLTVT.